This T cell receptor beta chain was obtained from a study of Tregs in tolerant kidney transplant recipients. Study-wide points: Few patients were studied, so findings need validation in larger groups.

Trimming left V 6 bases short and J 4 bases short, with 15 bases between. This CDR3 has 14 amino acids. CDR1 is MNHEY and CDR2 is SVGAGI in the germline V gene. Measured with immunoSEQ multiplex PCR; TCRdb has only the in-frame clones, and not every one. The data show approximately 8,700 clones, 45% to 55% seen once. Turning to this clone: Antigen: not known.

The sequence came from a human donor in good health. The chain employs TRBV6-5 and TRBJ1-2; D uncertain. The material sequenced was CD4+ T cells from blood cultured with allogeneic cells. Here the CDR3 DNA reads TGTGCCAGCAGACTTACGGACGGGGTCTATGGCTACACCTTC. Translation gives CASRLTDGVYGYTF.